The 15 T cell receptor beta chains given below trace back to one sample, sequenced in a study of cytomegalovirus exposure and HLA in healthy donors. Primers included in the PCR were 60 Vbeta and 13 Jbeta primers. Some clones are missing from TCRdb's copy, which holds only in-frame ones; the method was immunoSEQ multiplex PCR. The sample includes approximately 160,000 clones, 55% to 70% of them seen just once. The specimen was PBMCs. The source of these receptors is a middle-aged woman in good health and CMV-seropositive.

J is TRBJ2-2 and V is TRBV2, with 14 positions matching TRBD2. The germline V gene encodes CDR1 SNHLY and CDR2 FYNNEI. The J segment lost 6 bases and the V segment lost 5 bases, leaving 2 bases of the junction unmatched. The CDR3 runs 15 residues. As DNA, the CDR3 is TGTGCCAGCAGTCAGACTAGCGGGGGGGCCGGGGAGCTGTTTTTT. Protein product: CASSQTSGGAGELFF.

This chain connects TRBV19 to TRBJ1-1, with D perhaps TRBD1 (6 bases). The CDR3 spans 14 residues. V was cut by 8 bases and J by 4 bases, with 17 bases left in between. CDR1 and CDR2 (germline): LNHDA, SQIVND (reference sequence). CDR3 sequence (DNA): TGTGCCAGTCTTCAAACAGGGCTAGGCACTGAAGCTTTCTTT. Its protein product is CASLQTGLGTEAFF. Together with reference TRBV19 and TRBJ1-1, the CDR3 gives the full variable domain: DGGITQSPKYLFRKEGQNVTLSCEQNLNHDAMYWYRQDPGQGLRLIYYSQIVNDFQKGDIAEGYSVSREKKESFPLTVTSAQKNPTAFYLCASLQTGLGTEAFFGQGTRLTVV.

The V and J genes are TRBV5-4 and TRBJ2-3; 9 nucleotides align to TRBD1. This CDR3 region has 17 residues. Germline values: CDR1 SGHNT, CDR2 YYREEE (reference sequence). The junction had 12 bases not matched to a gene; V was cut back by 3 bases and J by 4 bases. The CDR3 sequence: CASSSGGGTGYADTQYF. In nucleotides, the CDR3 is TGTGCCAGCAGCTCTGGGGGAGGGACAGGGTATGCAGATACGCAGTATTTT.

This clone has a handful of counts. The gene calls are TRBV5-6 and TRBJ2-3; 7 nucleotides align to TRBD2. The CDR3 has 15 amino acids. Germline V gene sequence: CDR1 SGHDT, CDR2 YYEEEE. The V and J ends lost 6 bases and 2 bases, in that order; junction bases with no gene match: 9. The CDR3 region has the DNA TGTGCCAGCATCTATTCAGCGGGATCCACAGATACGCAGTATTTT. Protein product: CASIYSAGSTDTQYF.

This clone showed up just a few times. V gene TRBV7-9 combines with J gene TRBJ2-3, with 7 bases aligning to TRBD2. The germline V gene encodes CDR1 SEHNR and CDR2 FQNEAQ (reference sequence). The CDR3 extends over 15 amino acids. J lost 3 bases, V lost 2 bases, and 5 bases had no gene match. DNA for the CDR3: TGTGCCAGCAGCTTATTGTCTAGCGGAACAGATACGCAGTATTTT. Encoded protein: CASSLLSSGTDTQYF.

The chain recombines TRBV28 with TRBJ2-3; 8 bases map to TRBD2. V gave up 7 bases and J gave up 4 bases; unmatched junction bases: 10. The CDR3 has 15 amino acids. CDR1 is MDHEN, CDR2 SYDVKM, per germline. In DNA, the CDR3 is TGTGCCAGCAAAGGTAGCGGGAAATCGGCAGATACGCAGTATTTT. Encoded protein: CASKGSGKSADTQYF.

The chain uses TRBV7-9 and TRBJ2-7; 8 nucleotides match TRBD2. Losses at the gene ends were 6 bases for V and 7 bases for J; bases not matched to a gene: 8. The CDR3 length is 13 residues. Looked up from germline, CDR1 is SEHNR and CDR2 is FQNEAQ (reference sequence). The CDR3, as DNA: TGTGCCAGCAGGTCTGCGGGAGGACTTGAGCAGTACTTC. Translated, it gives CASRSAGGLEQYF.

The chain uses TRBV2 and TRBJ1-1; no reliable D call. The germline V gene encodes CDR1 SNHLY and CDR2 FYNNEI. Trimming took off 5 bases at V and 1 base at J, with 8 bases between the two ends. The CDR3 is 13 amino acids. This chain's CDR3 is CASSIPRNTEAFF. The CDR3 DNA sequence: TGTGCCAGCAGTATCCCCAGGAACACTGAAGCTTTCTTT.

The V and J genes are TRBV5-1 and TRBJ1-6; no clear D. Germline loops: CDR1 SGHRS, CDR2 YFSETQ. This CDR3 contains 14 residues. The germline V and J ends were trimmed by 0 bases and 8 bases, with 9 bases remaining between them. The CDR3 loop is CASSLGSEYSPLHF. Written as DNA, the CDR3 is TGCGCCAGCAGCTTGGGTTCGGAGTATTCACCCCTCCACTTT.

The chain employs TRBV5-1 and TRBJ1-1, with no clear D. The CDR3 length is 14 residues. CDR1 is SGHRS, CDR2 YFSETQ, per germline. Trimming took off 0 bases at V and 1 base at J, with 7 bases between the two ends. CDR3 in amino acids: CASSLGRSNTEAFF. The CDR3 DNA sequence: TGCGCCAGCAGCTTGGGCAGGTCGAACACTGAAGCTTTCTTT.

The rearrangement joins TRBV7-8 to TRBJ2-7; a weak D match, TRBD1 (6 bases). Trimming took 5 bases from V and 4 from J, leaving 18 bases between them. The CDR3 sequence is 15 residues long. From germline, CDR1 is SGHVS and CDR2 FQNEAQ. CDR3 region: CASSRQGSRAYEQYF. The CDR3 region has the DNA TGTGCCAGCAGCCGCCAGGGGAGTAGGGCTTACGAGCAGTACTTC.

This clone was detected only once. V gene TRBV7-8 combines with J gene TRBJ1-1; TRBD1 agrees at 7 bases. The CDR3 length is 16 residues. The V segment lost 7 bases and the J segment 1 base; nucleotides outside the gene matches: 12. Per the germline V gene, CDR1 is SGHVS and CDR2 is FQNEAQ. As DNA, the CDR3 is TGTGCCAGCACCTCCACAGGGGTTCGGTCGAACACTGAAGCTTTCTTT. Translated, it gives CASTSTGVRSNTEAFF.

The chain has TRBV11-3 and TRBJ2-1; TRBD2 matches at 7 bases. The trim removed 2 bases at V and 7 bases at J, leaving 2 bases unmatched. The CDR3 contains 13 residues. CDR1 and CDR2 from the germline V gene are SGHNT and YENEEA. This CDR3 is CASSLRAGNEQFF. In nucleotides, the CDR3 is TGTGCCAGCAGCTTAAGAGCGGGGAATGAGCAGTTCTTC.

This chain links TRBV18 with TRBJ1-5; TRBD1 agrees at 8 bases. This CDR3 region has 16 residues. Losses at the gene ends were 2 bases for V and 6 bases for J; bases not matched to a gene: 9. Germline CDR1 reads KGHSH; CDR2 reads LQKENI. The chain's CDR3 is CASSPSDRATGQPQHF. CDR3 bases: TGTGCCAGCTCACCATCGGACAGGGCAACGGGTCAGCCCCAGCATTTT.

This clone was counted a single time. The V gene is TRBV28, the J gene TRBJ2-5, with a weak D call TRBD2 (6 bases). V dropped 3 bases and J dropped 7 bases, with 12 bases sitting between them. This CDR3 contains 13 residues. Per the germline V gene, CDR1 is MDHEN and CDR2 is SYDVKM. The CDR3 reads CASSLGPGGTQYF. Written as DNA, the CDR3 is TGTGCCAGCAGTTTGGGCCCCGGGGGGACCCAGTACTTC.